A single T cell receptor (beta chain) is shown here with its context. The data originate from a study of blood T cell repertoires in COVID-19. At the level of the study: The samples span acute and convalescent COVID-19 from the United States, Italy and Spain.

Source study methods: Counts of nucleated cells, estimated from reference gene primer amplification, were obtained. Sequencing was performed with immunoSEQ multiplex PCR; in TCRdb, only in-frame clones are kept and a portion is missing. V, J and clone size reflect that table, while D and trimming were determined from the DNA. The table shows around 67,000 clones, with 82% occurring only once. V shed 0 bases, J shed 7 bases, and the junction held 8 bases outside the gene matches. The CDR3 consists of 16 residues. The germline V gene encodes CDR1 SGHDT and CDR2 YYEEEE. The sequencing sample was made of peripheral blood. The chain is built from TRBV5-6 and TRBJ2-1; 9 nucleotides agree with TRBD2. The clonotype was recovered from a man older than 75 with active COVID-19. Written as DNA, the CDR3 is TGTGCCAGCAGCTTGGGGACTAGCGTCGGGACTAATGAGCAGTTCTTC. Protein product: CASSLGTSVGTNEQFF.